The text below deals with one TCR beta chain. Its antigen is currently unknown. This sample stems from a study of beta chain features in type 1 diabetes. General study points: There were fewer insertions and more deletions at the VDJ junctions of type 1 diabetes patients. Within the patient group, naive, central memory and Treg TCRB repertoires appeared more similar to each other than within healthy donors.

CDR1 and CDR2 (germline): SGDLS, YYNGEE. The CDR3 runs to 14 residues. V lost 0 bases and J lost 4, with 10 bases in between. Purities over 95% were achieved in all sorted populations. What was sequenced were expressed TCRB transcripts, since all of the isolated RNA had been reverse transcribed. The method was immunoSEQ multiplex PCR; TCRdb's version includes in-frame clones alone and lacks a portion of them. The sample includes thousands of clones, approximately 80% of them seen just once. V is TRBV9 and J is TRBJ1-2; possible D gene TRBD1, 6 bases. The specimen sequenced was Tregs from blood. The clonotype comes from a woman younger than 30 in good health. The DNA of the CDR3 is TGTGCCAGCAGCGTAGGACAGGCCCGCTATGGCTACACCTTC. This codes for CASSVGQARYGYTF.